This T cell receptor (beta chain) was captured by sequencing in a study of T-cell reconstitution after alpha-beta-depleted transplantation in children. Findings and limits, study-wide: Several hundred expanded graft clones reportedly supplied alpha-beta T cells about two months after transplant.

The ends were cut back, 3 bases at V and 1 base at J, with 17 bases in the middle. The CDR3 length is 17 residues. From germline, CDR1 is MNHEY and CDR2 SVGAGI. To note about this clonotype: As yet, its antigen is unknown.

During its preparation, the TCRbeta library received unique molecular identifiers. TCRdb used MiXCR to reprocess the PCR reads, holding one entry per CDR3 protein. The repertoire has 200,000 to 250,000 distinct CDR3 sequences, roughly 25% of them found once; the top ten carry 4.8%. The sequenced sample was PBMCs, mostly from graft donor cells, obtained 360 days after TCRalphabeta/CD19-depleted stem cell transplant. The TCR was taken from a female patient aged 2 to 10 who had a stem cell transplant for congenital amegakaryocytic thrombocytopenia, so the T cells may come from the graft donor. The V and J genes are TRBV6-5 and TRBJ2-3, with D unclear. The CDR3 spells CASSYSTWGWGTDTQYF. CDR3 in DNA: TGTGCCAGCAGTTATTCAACGTGGGGATGGGGCACAGATACGCAGTATTTT.